The clone carrying this T cell receptor (beta chain) was seen only a few times. The antigen remains unidentified. Germline trimming cut 1 base from V and 3 bases from J; bases unmatched to any gene: 16. The germline gives CDR1 MGHRA, CDR2 YSYEKL. This CDR3 has 19 residues. The record originates from a study of cytomegalovirus exposure and HLA in healthy donors. The PCR made use of 60 Vbeta and 13 Jbeta primers. Profiled with immunoSEQ multiplex PCR; TCRdb holds only in-frame clones, not every one. This table holds 90,000 to 150,000 clones, about 70% found once. Study-wide results and caveats: A link between a missense DCLRE1C variant and TCR beta V- and J-gene trimming emerged from a later analysis. Follow-up analysis found HLA locus-dependent TCR association rates, highest for DRB1 and lowest for HLA-C. Owing to their indistinguishability, certain V segments, notably TRBV6-2 and TRBV6-3, were excluded.

Input material: PBMCs. This clonotype originated in a middle-aged woman in good health and CMV-seropositive. This chain joins TRBV4-1 and TRBJ2-3, with TRBD2 identical over 7 bases. The DNA for the CDR3 is TGCGCCAGCAGCCAAGTGATCCAGTTCAATGGGGGGGGGACAGATACGCAGTATTTT. It specifies CASSQVIQFNGGGTDTQYF.